This TCR beta chain came from a study of PD-1 blockade in mismatch repair-deficient tumors. Study-wide points: Rapid post-treatment expansion, then contraction, generally preceding radiologic response, marked tumor-resident clones.

Germline V CDR1 and CDR2: SGHDN, FVKESK. The CDR3 runs 13 residues. The V and J ends lost 2 bases and 8 bases respectively, with 10 bases between them. In the case of this clone: Its specificity is unknown.

PCR or immunohistochemistry showed mismatch repair deficiency in every enrolled patient. TCR sequencing covered a few patients who responded to pembrolizumab. The data were produced by immunoSEQ multiplex PCR, yet TCRdb's version contains in-frame clones alone and is incomplete. The table lists more than 95,000 clones, about 86% of them singletons. This receptor was identified in an adult with mismatch repair-deficient cancer. The sample was peripheral blood, taken 44 weeks after starting pembrolizumab. The chain recombines TRBV14 with TRBJ2-1; the D is unclear. The CDR3 is CASSQRAVDEQFF. The CDR3 region has the DNA TGTGCCAGCAGCCAACGGGCCGTAGATGAGCAGTTCTTC.